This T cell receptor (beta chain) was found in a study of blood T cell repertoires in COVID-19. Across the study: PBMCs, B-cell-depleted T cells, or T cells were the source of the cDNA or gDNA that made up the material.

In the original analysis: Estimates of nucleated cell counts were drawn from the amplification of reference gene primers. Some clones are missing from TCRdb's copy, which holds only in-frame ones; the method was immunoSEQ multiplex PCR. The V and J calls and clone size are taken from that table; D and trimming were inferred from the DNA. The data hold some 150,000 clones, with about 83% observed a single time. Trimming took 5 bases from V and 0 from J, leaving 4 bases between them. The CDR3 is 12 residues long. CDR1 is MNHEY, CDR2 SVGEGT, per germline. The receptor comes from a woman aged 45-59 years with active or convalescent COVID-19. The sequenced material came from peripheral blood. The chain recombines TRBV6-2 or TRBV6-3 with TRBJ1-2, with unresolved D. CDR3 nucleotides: TGTGCCAGCAGTAACACTAACTATGGCTACACCTTC. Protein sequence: CASSNTNYGYTF.